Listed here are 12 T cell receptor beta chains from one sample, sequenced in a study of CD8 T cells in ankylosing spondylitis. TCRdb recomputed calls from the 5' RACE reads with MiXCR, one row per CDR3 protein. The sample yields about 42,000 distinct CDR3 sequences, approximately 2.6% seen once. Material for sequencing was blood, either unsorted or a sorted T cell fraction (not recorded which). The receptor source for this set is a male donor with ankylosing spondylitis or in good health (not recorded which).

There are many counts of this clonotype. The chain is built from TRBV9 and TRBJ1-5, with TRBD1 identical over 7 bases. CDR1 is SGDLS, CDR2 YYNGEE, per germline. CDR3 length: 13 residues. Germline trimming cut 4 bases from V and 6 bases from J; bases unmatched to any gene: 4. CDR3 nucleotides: TGTGCCAGCAGCCCGACAGGGTCTCAGCCCCAGCATTTT. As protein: CASSPTGSQPQHF.

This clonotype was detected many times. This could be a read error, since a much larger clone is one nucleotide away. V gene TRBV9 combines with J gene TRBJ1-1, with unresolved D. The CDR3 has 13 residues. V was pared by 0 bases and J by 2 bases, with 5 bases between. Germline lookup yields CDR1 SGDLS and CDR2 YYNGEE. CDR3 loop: CASSVGDNTEAFF. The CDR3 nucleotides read TGTGCCAGCAGCGTAGGGGATAACACTGAAGCTTTCTTT.

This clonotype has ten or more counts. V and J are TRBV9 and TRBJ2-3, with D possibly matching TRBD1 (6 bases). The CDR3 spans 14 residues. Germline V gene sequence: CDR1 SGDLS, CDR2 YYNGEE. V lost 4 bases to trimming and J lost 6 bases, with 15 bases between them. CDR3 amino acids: CASSSRQALDTQYF. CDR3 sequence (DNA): TGTGCCAGCAGCTCCCGACAGGCGCTCGATACGCAGTATTTT. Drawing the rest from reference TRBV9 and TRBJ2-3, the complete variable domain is DSGVTQTPKHLITATGQRVTLRCSPRSGDLSVYWYQQSLDQGLQFLIQYYNGEERAKGNILERFSAQQFPDLHSELNLSSLELGDSALYFCASSSRQALDTQYFGPGTRLTVL.

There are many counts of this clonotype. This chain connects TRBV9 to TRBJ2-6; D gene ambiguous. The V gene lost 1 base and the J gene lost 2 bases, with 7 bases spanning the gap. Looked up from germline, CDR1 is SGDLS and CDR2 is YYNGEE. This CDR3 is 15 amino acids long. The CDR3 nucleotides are TGTGCCAGCAGCGTACTGGGCGCTGGGGCCAACGTCCTGACTTTC. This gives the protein CASSVLGAGANVLTF.

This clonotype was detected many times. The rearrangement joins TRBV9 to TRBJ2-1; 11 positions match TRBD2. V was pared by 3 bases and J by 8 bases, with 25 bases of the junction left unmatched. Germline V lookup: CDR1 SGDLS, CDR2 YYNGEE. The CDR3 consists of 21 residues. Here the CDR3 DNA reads TGTGCCAGCAGCGGGGGTAGAGTACTAGCGGGAGCCTCCAGGTTACAAGATGAGCAGTTCTTC. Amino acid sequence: CASSGGRVLAGASRLQDEQFF.

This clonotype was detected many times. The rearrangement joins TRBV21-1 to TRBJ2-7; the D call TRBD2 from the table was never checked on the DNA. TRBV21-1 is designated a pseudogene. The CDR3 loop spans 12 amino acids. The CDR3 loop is CASSKDLREQYF. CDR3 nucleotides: TGTGCCAGCAGCAAGGACTTGCGCGAGCAGTACTTC.

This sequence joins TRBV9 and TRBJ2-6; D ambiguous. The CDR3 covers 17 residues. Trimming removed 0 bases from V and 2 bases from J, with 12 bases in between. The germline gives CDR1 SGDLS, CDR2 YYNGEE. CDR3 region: CASSVGPLTTGANVLTF. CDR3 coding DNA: TGTGCCAGCAGCGTAGGCCCACTAACTACTGGGGCCAACGTCCTGACTTTC.

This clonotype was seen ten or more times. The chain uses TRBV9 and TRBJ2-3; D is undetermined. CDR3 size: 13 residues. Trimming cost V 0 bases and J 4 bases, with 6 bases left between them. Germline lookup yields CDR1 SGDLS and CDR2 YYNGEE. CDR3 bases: TGTGCCAGCAGCGTAGGACCGTCAGATACGCAGTATTTT. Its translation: CASSVGPSDTQYF. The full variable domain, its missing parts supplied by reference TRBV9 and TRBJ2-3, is DSGVTQTPKHLITATGQRVTLRCSPRSGDLSVYWYQQSLDQGLQFLIQYYNGEERAKGNILERFSAQQFPDLHSELNLSSLELGDSALYFCASSVGPSDTQYFGPGTRLTVL.

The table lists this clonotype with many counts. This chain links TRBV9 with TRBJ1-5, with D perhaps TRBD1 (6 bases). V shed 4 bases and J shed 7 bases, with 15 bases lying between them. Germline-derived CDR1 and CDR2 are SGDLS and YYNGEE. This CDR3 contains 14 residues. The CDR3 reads CASSLDRRGQPQHF. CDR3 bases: TGTGCCAGCAGCTTAGACAGGCGGGGACAGCCCCAGCATTTT.

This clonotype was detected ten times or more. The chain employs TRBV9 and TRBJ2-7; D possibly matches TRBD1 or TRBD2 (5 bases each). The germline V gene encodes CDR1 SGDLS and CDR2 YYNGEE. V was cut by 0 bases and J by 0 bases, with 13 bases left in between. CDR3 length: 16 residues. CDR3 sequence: CASSVGGYEGSYEQYF. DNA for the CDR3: TGTGCCAGCAGCGTAGGGGGCTACGAGGGCTCCTACGAGCAGTACTTC. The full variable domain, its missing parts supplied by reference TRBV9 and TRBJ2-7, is DSGVTQTPKHLITATGQRVTLRCSPRSGDLSVYWYQQSLDQGLQFLIQYYNGEERAKGNILERFSAQQFPDLHSELNLSSLELGDSALYFCASSVGGYEGSYEQYFGPGTRLTVT.

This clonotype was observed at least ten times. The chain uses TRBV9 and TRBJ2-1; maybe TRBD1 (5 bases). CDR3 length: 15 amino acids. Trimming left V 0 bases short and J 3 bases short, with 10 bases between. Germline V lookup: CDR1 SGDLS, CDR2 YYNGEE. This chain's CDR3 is CASSVDGASYNEQFF. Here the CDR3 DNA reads TGTGCCAGCAGCGTAGATGGGGCTAGCTACAATGAGCAGTTCTTC.

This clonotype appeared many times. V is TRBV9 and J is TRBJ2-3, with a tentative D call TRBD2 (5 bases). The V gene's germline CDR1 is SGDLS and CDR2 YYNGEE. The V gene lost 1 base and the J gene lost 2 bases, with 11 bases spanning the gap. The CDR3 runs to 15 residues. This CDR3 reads CASSVLGLNTDTQYF. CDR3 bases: TGTGCCAGCAGCGTATTAGGACTCAACACAGATACGCAGTATTTT.